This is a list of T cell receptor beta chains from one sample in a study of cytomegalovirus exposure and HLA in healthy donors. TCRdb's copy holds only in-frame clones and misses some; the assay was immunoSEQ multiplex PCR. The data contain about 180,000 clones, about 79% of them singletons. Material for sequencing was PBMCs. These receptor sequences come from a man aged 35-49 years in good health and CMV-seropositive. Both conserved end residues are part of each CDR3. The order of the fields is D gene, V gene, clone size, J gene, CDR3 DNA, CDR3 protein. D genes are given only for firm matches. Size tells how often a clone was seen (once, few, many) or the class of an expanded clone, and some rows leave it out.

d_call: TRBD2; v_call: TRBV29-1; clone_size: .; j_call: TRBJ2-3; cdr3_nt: TGCAGCGCCGTGGGGACTAGCGGAAGCGATACGCAGTATTTT; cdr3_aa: CSAVGTSGSDTQYF
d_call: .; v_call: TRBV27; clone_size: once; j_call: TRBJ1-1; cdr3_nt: TGTGCCAGCAGAACTTCACACACTGAAGCTTTCTTT; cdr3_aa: CASRTSHTEAFF
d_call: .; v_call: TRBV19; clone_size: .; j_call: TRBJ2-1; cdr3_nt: TGTGCCAGTAGTATAAGGGGGCGGGGACCCTACAATGAGCAGTTCTTC; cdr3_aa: CASSIRGRGPYNEQFF
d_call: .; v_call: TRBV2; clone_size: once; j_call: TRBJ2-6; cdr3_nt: TGTGCCAGCAGGGCAGGGTCTGGGGCCAACGTCCTGACTTTC; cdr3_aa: CASRAGSGANVLTF
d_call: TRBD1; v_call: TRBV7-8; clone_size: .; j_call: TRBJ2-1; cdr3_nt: TGTGCCAGCAGCCAGGACAGGGGGAATGAGCAGTTCTTC; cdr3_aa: CASSQDRGNEQFF
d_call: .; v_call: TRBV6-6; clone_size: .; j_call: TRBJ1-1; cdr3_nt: TGTGCCAGCAGTTACTCGTCCGGGTTCGCTGAAGCTTTCTTT; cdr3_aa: CASSYSSGFAEAFF
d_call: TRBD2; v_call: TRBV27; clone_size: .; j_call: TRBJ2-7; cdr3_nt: TGTGCCAGCAGTACCCGGGGGGGTGGATTCTACGAGCAGTACTTC; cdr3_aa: CASSTRGGGFYEQYF
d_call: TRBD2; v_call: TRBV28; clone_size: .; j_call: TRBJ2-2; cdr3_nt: TGTGCCAGCAGTTGGGGGGGGGCGAACACCGGGGAGCTGTTTTTT; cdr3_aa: CASSWGGANTGELFF
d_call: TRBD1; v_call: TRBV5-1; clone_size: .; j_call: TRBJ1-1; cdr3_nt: TGCGCCAGCAGCTCTACAACAGGGGGCACTGAAGCTTTCTTT; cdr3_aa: CASSSTTGGTEAFF
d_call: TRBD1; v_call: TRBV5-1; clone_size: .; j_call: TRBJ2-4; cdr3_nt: TGCGCCAGTCGGGACAGCACAGCCAAAAACATTCAGTACTTC; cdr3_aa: CASRDSTAKNIQYF
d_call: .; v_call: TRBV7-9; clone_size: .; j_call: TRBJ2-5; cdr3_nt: TGTGCCAGCAGCAATACAGGGTCGGGGGAGACCCAGTACTTC; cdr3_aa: CASSNTGSGETQYF
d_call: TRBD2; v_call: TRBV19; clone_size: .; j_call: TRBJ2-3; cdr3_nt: TGTGCCAGTAGATGGAGTTCGGCGGGAGGCCAGCGAGATACGCAGTATTTT; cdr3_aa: CASRWSSAGGQRDTQYF
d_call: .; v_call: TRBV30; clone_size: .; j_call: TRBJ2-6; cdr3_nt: TGTGCCTGGAGTGTCCAGGGGACCGTTGGGGCCAACGGCCTGACTTTC; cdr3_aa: CAWSVQGTVGANGLTF
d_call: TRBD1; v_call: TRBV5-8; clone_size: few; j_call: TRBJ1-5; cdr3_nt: TGTGCCAGCAGTCCCCTCCCGGGACAGATGAATCAGCCCCAGCATTTT; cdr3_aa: CASSPLPGQMNQPQHF
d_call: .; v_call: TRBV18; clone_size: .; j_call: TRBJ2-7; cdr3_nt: TGTGCCAGCTCACCACGGATGCAGGAAGAGCAGTACTTC; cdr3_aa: CASSPRMQEEQYF
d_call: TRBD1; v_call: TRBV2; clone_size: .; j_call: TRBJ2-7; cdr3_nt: TGTGCCAGCAGTGAAGCGATGGGACAGGGACCCTACGAGCAGTACTTC; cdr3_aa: CASSEAMGQGPYEQYF
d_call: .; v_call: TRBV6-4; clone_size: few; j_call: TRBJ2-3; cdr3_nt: TGTGCCAGCAGTGACCCCGGACTCGGCACAGATACGCAGTATTTT; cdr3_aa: CASSDPGLGTDTQYF
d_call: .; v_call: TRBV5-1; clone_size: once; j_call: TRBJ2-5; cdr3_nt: TGCGCCAGCAGCTTGGGACAGCCTCAAGAGACCCAGTACTTC; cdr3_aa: CASSLGQPQETQYF
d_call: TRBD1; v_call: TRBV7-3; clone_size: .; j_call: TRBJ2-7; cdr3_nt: TGTGCCAGCAGCTTAACTCGGACAGGGTTCCACGAGCAGTACTTC; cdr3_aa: CASSLTRTGFHEQYF
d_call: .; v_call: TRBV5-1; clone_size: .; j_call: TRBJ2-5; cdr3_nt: TGCGCCAGCAGCCCCCCCGGCGGGTACCAAGAGACCCAGTACTTC; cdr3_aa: CASSPPGGYQETQYF
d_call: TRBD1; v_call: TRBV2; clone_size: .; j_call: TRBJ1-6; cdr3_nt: TGTGCCAGCAGCGCCGGGACAGAGAATTCACCCCTCCACTTT; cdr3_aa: CASSAGTENSPLHF
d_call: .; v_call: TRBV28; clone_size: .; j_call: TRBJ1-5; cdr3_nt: TGTGCCAGCAGTTGGGGACTTTATAGCAATCAGCCCCAGCATTTT; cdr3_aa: CASSWGLYSNQPQHF
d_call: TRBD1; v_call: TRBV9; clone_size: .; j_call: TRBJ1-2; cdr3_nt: TGTGCCAGCAGCGTTACAGGGGCGAACTATGGCTACACCTTC; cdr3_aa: CASSVTGANYGYTF
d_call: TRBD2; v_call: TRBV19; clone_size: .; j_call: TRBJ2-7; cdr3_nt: TGTGCCAGTGCCAAGGGGCTAGCGGGAGCGGTCGAGCAGTACTTC; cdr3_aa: CASAKGLAGAVEQYF
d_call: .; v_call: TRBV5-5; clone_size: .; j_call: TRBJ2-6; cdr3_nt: TGTGCCAGCAGTCTCTCGACAGGGACTCCCTCTGGGGCCAACGGCCTGACTTTC; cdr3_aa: CASSLSTGTPSGANGLTF
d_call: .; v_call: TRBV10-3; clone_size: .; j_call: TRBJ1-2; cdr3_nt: TGTGCCATCAGTGAGTCATGGGGAGTTCTCTATGGCTACACCTTC; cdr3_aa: CAISESWGVLYGYTF
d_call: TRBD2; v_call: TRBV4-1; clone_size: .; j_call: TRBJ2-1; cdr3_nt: TGCGCCAGCAGCCTATCATTAGGGGTGAGTTGGACTAGCGCCAACAATGAGCAGTTCTTC; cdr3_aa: CASSLSLGVSWTSANNEQFF
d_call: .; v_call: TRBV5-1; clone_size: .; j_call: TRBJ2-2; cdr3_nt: TGCGCCAGCAGCTCCTCCGGGCAGGGGCAGCGTACCGGGGAGCTGTTTTTT; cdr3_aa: CASSSSGQGQRTGELFF
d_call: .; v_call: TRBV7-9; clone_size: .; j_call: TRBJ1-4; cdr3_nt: TGTGCCAGCAGCTCCGCTGGGGGCAGGGGAGTAGGGAAACTGTTTTTT; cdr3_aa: CASSSAGGRGVGKLFF
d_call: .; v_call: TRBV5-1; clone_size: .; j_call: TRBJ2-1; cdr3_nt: TGCGCCAGCAGCCCGGGAGCGAGCGCCTACAATGAGCAGTTCTTC; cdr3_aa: CASSPGASAYNEQFF
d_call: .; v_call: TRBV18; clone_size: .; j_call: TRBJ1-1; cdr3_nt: TGTGCCAGCTCCCGACAGGTCGACACTGAAGCTTTCTTT; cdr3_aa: CASSRQVDTEAFF
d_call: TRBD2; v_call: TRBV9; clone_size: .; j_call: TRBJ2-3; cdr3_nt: TGTGCCAGCAGCGCGGGTTGGACTAGCGGGAGCACAGATACGCAGTATTTT; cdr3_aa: CASSAGWTSGSTDTQYF
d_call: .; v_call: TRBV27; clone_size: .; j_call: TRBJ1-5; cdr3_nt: TGTGCCAGCAGTCCCCGGACAGCTCCAACTTATAGCAATCAGCCCCAGCATTTT; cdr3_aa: CASSPRTAPTYSNQPQHF
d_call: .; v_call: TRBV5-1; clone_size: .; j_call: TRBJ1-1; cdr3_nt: TGCGCCAGCAGCCCGGGGGAAGGCACTGAAGCTTTCTTT; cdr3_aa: CASSPGEGTEAFF
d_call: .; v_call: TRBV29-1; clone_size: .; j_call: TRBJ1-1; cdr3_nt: TGCAGCGTTGCTAAGGGGTTCACTGAAGCTTTCTTT; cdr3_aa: CSVAKGFTEAFF
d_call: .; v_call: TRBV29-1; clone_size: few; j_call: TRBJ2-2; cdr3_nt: TGCAGCGTTGAGGGGGGGGAATTACAGGGATGGCGCGGCACCGGGGAGCTGTTTTTT; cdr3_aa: CSVEGGELQGWRGTGELFF
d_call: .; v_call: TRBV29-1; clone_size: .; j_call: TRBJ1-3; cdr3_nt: TGCAGCGTTGAGTCCTCCAACGCGGGAAACACCATATATTTT; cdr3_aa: CSVESSNAGNTIYF
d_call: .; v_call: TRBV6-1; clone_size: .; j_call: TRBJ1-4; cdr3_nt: TGTGCCAGCAGTGAACAGGCGGGAGGTGAAAAACTGTTTTTT; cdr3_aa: CASSEQAGGEKLFF
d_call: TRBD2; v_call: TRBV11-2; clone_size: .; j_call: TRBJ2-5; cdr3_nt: TGTGCCAGCAGCCGTAGCGGGGAGACCCAGTACTTC; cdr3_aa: CASSRSGETQYF
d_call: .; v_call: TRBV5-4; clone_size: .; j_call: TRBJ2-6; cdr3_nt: TGTGCCAGCAGTTTGGCGAAGGCCTCTGGGGCCAACGGCCTGACTTTC; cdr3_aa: CASSLAKASGANGLTF
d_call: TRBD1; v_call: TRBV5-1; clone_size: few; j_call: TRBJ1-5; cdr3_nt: TGCGCCAGCAGCTTGGATGGACAGGGGAATCAGCCCCAGCATTTT; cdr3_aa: CASSLDGQGNQPQHF
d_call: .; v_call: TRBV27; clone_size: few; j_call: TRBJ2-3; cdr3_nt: TGTGCCAGCAGTTTATCGGACAGAGCAAGCACAGATACGCAGTATTTT; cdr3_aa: CASSLSDRASTDTQYF
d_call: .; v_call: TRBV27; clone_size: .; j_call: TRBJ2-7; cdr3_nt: TGTGCCAGCAGTTTGACAGTCCGCTACGAGCAGTACTTC; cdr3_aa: CASSLTVRYEQYF
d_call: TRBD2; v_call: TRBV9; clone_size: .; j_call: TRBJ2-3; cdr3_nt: TGTGCCAGCAGCGGTGGGGGACTAGCGACGTACACAGATACGCAGTATTTT; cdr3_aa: CASSGGGLATYTDTQYF
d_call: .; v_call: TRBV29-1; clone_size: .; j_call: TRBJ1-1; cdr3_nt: TGCAGCGTTGAAGGCGTGGAAGGGAGGAACGCTGAAGCTTTCTTT; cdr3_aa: CSVEGVEGRNAEAFF
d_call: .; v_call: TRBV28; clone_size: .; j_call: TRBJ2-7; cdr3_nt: TGTGCCAGCACCGGGCGGCCGGGACTGAGCTACGAGCAGTACTTC; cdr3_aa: CASTGRPGLSYEQYF
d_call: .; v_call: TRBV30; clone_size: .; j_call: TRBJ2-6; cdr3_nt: TGTGCCTGGAGTGTACGGGGTAGTGGGGCCAACGTCCTGACTTTC; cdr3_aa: CAWSVRGSGANVLTF
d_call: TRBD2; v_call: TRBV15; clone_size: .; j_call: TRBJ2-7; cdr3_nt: TGTGCCACCAGCAGAGATCCGGGGCGGGGGTACGAGCAGTACTTC; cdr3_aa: CATSRDPGRGYEQYF
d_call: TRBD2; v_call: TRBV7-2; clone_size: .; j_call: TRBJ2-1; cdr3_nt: TGTGCCAGCAGCCAGGGACTAGTCTCCTACAATGAGCAGTTCTTC; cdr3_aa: CASSQGLVSYNEQFF
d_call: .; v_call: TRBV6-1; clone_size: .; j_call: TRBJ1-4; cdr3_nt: TGTGCCAGCAGAGCGGGGACCGCAACCGAAAAACTGTTTTTT; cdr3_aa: CASRAGTATEKLFF
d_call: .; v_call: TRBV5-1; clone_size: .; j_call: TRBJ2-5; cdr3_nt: TGCGCCAGCAGCGCGGGACTGTTCCAAGAGACCCAGTACTTC; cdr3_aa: CASSAGLFQETQYF
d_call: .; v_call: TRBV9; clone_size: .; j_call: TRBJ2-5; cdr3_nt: TGTGCCAGCAGCCCAGAGGGTTGGGAGACCCAGTACTTC; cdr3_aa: CASSPEGWETQYF
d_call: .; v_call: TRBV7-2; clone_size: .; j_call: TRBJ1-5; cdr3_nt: TGTGCCAGCAACGCCGGGGATCAGCCCCAGCATTTT; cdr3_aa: CASNAGDQPQHF
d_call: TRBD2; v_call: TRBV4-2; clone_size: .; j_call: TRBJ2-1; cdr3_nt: TGTGCCAGCAGCCCGAGAACACTAGCGGCCCCCTACAATGAGCAGTTCTTC; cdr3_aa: CASSPRTLAAPYNEQFF
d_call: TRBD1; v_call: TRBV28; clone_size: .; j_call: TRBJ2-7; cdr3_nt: TGTGCCAGCTGCCGATCGACAGGGAACTCCTACGAGCAGTACTTC; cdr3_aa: CASCRSTGNSYEQYF
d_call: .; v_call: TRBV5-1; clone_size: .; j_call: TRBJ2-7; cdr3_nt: TGCGCCAGCAGCTTGTCGGAGGGACACGAGCAGTACTTC; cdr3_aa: CASSLSEGHEQYF
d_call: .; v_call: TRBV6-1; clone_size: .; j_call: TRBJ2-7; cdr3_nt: TGTGCCAGCAGTGCCCGGGACACCTTCTCCTACGAGCAGTACTTC; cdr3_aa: CASSARDTFSYEQYF
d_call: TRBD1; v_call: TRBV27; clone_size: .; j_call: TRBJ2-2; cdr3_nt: TGTGCCAGCAGTCCTGACAGGGGGCTTGGCACCGGGGAGCTGTTTTTT; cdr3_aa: CASSPDRGLGTGELFF
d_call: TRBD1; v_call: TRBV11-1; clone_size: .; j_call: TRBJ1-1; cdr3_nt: TGTGCCAGTAGGACAGGTCTGAACACTGAAGCTTTCTTT; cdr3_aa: CASRTGLNTEAFF
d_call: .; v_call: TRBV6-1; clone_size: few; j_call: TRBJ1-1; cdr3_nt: TGTGCCAGCAGCGCCCAAATGACACCCAACACTGAAGCTTTCTTT; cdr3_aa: CASSAQMTPNTEAFF